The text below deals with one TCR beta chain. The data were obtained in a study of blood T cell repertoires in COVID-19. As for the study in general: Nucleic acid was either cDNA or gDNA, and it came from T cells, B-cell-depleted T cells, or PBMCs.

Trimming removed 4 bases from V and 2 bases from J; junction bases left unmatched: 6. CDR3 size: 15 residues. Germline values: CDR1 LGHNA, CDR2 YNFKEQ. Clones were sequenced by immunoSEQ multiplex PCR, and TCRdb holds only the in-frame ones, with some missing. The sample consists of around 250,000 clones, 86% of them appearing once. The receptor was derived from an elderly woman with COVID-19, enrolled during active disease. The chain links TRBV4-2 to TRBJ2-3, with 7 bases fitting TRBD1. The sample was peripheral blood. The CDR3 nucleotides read TGTGCCAGCAGCCCCCGGGACAGAGACACAGATACGCAGTATTTT. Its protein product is CASSPRDRDTDTQYF.